These 30 T cell receptor beta chains originate from one sample sequenced in a study of vaccination effects on CD4 cells after COVID-19. Viral peptide pool expansion of antigen-specific CD4+ T cells preceded sequencing in the ViraFEST assay. CD4+ T cell isolation took place after 10 days of culture. Each participant received a vaccine that was either BNT162b2 or mRNA-1273, given as two doses. The method was immunoSEQ multiplex PCR; TCRdb's version includes in-frame clones alone and lacks a portion of them. The table shows approximately 70,000 clones, with approximately 76% occurring only once. Their target antigens are unknown. The specimen comprised CD4+ T cells from PBMCs cultured with HCoV-OC43 spike peptides, sampled after COVID-19 vaccination. The subset is: HCoV-OC43 spike overlapping peptide pool stimulation. Receptor source: a human donor who received a COVID-19 vaccine.

The V and J genes are TRBV6-6 and TRBJ1-1; no clear D gene. CDR3 size: 12 residues. Germline-derived CDR1 and CDR2 are MNHNY and SVGAGI (reference sequence). Trimming removed 2 bases from V and 3 bases from J, with 4 bases in between. CDR3 amino acids: CASSYSHTEAFF. As DNA, the CDR3 is TGTGCCAGCAGTTACAGCCACACTGAAGCTTTCTTT.

The gene calls are TRBV5-4 and TRBJ1-2; 10 bases map to TRBD1. V lost 4 bases, J lost 7 bases, and 4 bases stayed unmatched. Germline CDR1 and CDR2: SGHNT and YYREEE (reference sequence). The CDR3 runs 13 residues. DNA of the CDR3: TGTGCCAGCAGCGTCGACAGGGGGCGTGGCTACACCTTC. Translating it yields CASSVDRGRGYTF. Looking up the rest from reference TRBV5-4 and TRBJ1-2 gives the full variable domain: ETGVTQSPTHLIKTRGQQVTLRCSSQSGHNTVSWYQQALGQGPQFIFQYYREEENGRGNFPPRFSGLQFPNYSSELNVNALELDDSALYLCASSVDRGRGYTFGSGTRLTVV.

The chain combines TRBV28 with TRBJ1-1; no firm D call. Trimming cost V 2 bases and J 6 bases, with 10 bases left between them. From germline, CDR1 is MDHEN and CDR2 SYDVKM. This CDR3 contains 13 residues. CDR3 coding DNA: TGTGCCAGCAGTTTACTACTGGAAGCTGAAGCTTTCTTT. It is translated as CASSLLLEAEAFF. The entire variable domain, with the rest obtained from reference TRBV28 and TRBJ1-1, is as follows: DVKVTQSSRYLVKRTGEKVFLECVQDMDHENMFWYRQDPGLGLRLIYFSYDVKMKEKGDIPEGYSVSREKKERFSLILESASTNQTSMYLCASSLLLEAEAFFGQGTRLTVV.

The chain uses TRBV2 and TRBJ2-1; 7 positions agree with TRBD2. Germline-derived CDR1 and CDR2 are SNHLY and FYNNEI. V trimming: 5 bases; J trimming: 0 bases; junction bases outside the gene matches: 7. CDR3 size: 16 residues. CDR3 bases: TGTGCCAGCAGTATGGGAGGGCCAAGCTCCTACAATGAGCAGTTCTTC. This sequence encodes CASSMGGPSSYNEQFF. Supplemented by reference TRBV2 and TRBJ2-1, the full variable domain reads EPEVTQTPSHQVTQMGQEVILRCVPISNHLYFYWYRQILGQKVEFLVSFYNNEISEKSEIFDDQFSVERPDGSNFTLKIRSTKLEDSAMYFCASSMGGPSSYNEQFFGPGTRLTVL.

The J gene is TRBJ2-2, the V gene TRBV7-9; D remains ambiguous. V gave up 5 bases and J gave up 4 bases, with 8 bases separating them. Germline CDR1 is SEHNR and CDR2 is FQNEAQ (reference sequence). This CDR3 has 13 amino acids. The CDR3 is CASSVTPTGELFF. CDR3 coding DNA: TGTGCCAGCAGCGTTACACCCACCGGGGAGCTGTTTTTT.

This chain joins TRBV15 and TRBJ1-5; D is undetermined. Germline-derived CDR1 and CDR2 are LNHNV and YYDKDF (reference sequence). The CDR3 extends over 13 amino acids. V shed 5 bases and J shed 1 base, with 6 bases lying between them. CDR3 loop: CATSVESNQPQHF. The CDR3 DNA reads as TGTGCCACCAGCGTCGAAAGCAATCAGCCCCAGCATTTT.

The chain is built from TRBV11-2 and TRBJ2-5; maybe TRBD1 (5 bases). The germline CDR1 and CDR2 sequences are SGHAT and FQNNGV. V dropped 3 bases and J dropped 0 bases, with 11 bases sitting between them. The CDR3 length is 15 residues. CDR3 nucleotides: TGTGCCAGCAGCTTTCAGGGTAGGAACCAAGAGACCCAGTACTTC. As protein: CASSFQGRNQETQYF.

J is TRBJ1-5 and V is TRBV27; D is perhaps TRBD1 (6 bases). This CDR3 has 14 residues. V was cut by 5 bases and J by 4 bases, with 12 bases left in between. The germline V gene encodes CDR1 MNHEY and CDR2 SMNVEV (reference sequence). The CDR3 DNA reads as TGTGCCAGCAGTCCCTGGACAGCGAATCAGCCCCAGCATTTT. Translated: CASSPWTANQPQHF.

The chain joins TRBV3-1 (or the pseudogene TRBV3-2) to TRBJ2-4, with D uncertain. Looked up from germline, CDR1 is LGHDT and CDR2 is YNNKEL (reference sequence). Trimming stripped 0 bases from V and 8 bases from J, with 5 bases between. The CDR3 covers 12 residues. The CDR3 reads CASSQDRYIQYF. The CDR3 DNA follows: TGTGCCAGCAGCCAAGATCGGTACATTCAGTACTTC.

This chain joins TRBV20-1 and TRBJ1-6, with 9 bases lining up with TRBD1. J lost 8 bases, V lost 3 bases, and 8 bases had no gene match. There are 15 residues in the CDR3. CDR1 and CDR2 (germline): DFQATT, SNEGSKA (reference sequence). The CDR3 region has the DNA TGCAGTGCTAGTGTAACAGGGGGCGCGGATTCACCCCTCCACTTT. This translates into CSASVTGGADSPLHF.

This chain links TRBV24-1 with TRBJ2-1; 9 nucleotides line up with TRBD1. The CDR3 loop spans 14 amino acids. Trimming took 5 bases from V and 6 from J; bases not matched to a gene: 4. The germline gives CDR1 KGHDR, CDR2 SFDVKD. The CDR3 DNA is TGTGCCACCAGTGCGGGACAGGGCCTCAATGAGCAGTTCTTC. Encoded protein: CATSAGQGLNEQFF.

This clone has ten or more counts. V usage is TRBV29-1 and J usage is TRBJ2-2; TRBD1 matches at 8 bases. Germline V lookup: CDR1 SQVTM, CDR2 ANQGSEA. The CDR3 loop spans 14 amino acids. V trimming: 6 bases; J trimming: 3 bases; junction bases outside the gene matches: 6. In DNA form, the CDR3 reads TGCAGCGTCGACAGGGGATTGGACACCGGGGAGCTGTTTTTT. It yields the protein CSVDRGLDTGELFF.

The CDR3 loop reads CASSEPRGTQMGQPQHF. CDR3 nucleotide sequence: TGTGCCAGCAGTGAACCTAGGGGAACTCAAATGGGTCAGCCCCAGCATTTT. The chain combines TRBV2 with TRBJ1-5, with D tentatively TRBD1 (5 bases). This CDR3 comprises 17 residues. V gave up 2 bases and J gave up 6 bases, with 20 bases separating them. Germline V gene lookup returns CDR1 SNHLY and CDR2 FYNNEI.

As for this clone: Within the sample, other DNA sequences also encode this same CDR3. V and J are TRBV6-5 and TRBJ1-1; the D gene is possibly TRBD1 (5 bases). CDR1 is MNHEY, CDR2 SVGAGI, per germline. The germline V and J ends were trimmed by 5 bases and 5 bases, with 9 bases remaining between them. The CDR3 has 12 residues. The CDR3 sequence is CASSSPGTEAFF. CDR3 bases: TGTGCCAGCAGTAGCCCAGGGACTGAAGCTTTCTTT.

The chain uses TRBV6-5 and TRBJ1-1; D remains ambiguous. Germline loops: CDR1 MNHEY, CDR2 SVGAGI. The CDR3 is 13 amino acids. V lost 4 bases and J lost 3, with 9 bases in between. CDR3 sequence (DNA): TGTGCCAGCAGTTTTACTCAGTACACTGAAGCTTTCTTT. It yields the protein CASSFTQYTEAFF.

The chain carries TRBV29-1 and TRBJ1-1; weak D call: TRBD1 (5 bases). Trimming pared 0 bases from V and 6 bases from J, leaving 20 bases between. CDR1 and CDR2 (germline): SQVTM, ANQGSEA. The CDR3 length is 16 residues. The CDR3 nucleotides are TGCAGCGTTGAAGACGGTTGGGGCCGGGATTACCCTGAAGCTTTCTTT. This translates into CSVEDGWGRDYPEAFF.

The chain employs TRBV4-2 and TRBJ1-2; 10 nucleotides agree with TRBD1. The ends lost 0 bases at V and 4 bases at J; junction bases unmatched: 5. This CDR3 is 16 amino acids long. Germline CDR1 LGHNA, CDR2 YNFKEQ. CDR3 coding DNA: TGTGCCAGCAGCCAAGAGCTGGGACAGGGGATCTATGGCTACACCTTC. Its protein product is CASSQELGQGIYGYTF.

This clone was observed a handful of times. CDR3 DNA sequence: TGTGCCAGTAGCTGGGACAGGGCGGCTGGAAACACCATATATTTT. This encodes CASSWDRAAGNTIYF. The chain joins TRBV19 to TRBJ1-3, with TRBD1 matching 9 bases. The CDR3 runs to 15 residues. The ends lost 6 bases at V and 2 bases at J; junction bases unmatched: 5. Germline loops: CDR1 LNHDA, CDR2 SQIVND (reference sequence).

This clone occurred a few times. This chain links TRBV5-1 with TRBJ1-1; D ambiguous. V was trimmed by 0 bases and J by 0 bases, leaving 6 bases between them. The CDR3 length is 14 residues. The germline CDR1 and CDR2 sequences are SGHRS and YFSETQ. CDR3 sequence: CASSLDAMNTEAFF. CDR3 coding DNA: TGCGCCAGCAGCTTGGACGCCATGAACACTGAAGCTTTCTTT.

This clone showed up just once. The V gene is TRBV5-4, the J gene TRBJ2-3, with 10 bases aligning to TRBD1. CDR3 length: 14 amino acids. The germline V gene has CDR1 SGHNT and CDR2 YYREEE (reference sequence). V lost 4 bases and J lost 4; bases outside the gene matches: 3. For the CDR3, the DNA is TGTGCCAGCAGCCAGGACAGGGGGGCAGATACGCAGTATTTT. This translates into CASSQDRGADTQYF. Full variable domain (rest looked up from reference TRBV5-4 and TRBJ2-3): ETGVTQSPTHLIKTRGQQVTLRCSSQSGHNTVSWYQQALGQGPQFIFQYYREEENGRGNFPPRFSGLQFPNYSSELNVNALELDDSALYLCASSQDRGADTQYFGPGTRLTVL.

CDR3 in amino acids: CASSQTGPAYNEQFF. The CDR3 region has the DNA TGTGCCAGCAGCCAAACCGGGCCAGCCTACAATGAGCAGTTCTTC. The chain couples TRBV3-1 (or the pseudogene TRBV3-2) to TRBJ2-1, with D unclear. This CDR3 has 15 residues. CDR1 and CDR2 (germline): LGHDT, YNNKEL (reference sequence). Trimming cost V 2 bases and J 2 bases, with 10 bases left between them.

The gene calls are TRBV30 and TRBJ2-5; possible D gene TRBD1, 5 bases. Trimming pared 0 bases from V and 5 bases from J, leaving 16 bases between. Germline CDR1 and CDR2: GTSNPN and SVGIG (reference sequence). This CDR3 region has 15 residues. CDR3 nucleotides: TGTGCCTGGAGTGTACGGGCAGGGAATAGGGAGACCCAGTACTTC. Residues: CAWSVRAGNRETQYF.

V and J are TRBV10-3 and TRBJ2-2, with D perhaps TRBD1 (5 bases). The CDR3 covers 15 residues. V lost 9 bases and J 1 base, leaving 15 bases between the germline ends. Germline loops: CDR1 ENHRY, CDR2 SYGVKD. In nucleotides, the CDR3 is TGTGCCATACAACAGGTTTTATTGAACACCGGGGAGCTGTTTTTT. Amino acids: CAIQQVLLNTGELFF.

V is TRBV2 and J is TRBJ2-7; maybe TRBD1 (5 bases). V was trimmed by 6 bases and J by 2 bases, leaving 14 bases between them. The CDR3 has 14 residues. Germline loops: CDR1 SNHLY, CDR2 FYNNEI. The CDR3 sequence: CASSGLGDAYEQYV. CDR3 in DNA: TGTGCCAGCAGCGGATTAGGGGATGCCTACGAGCAGTACGTC.

The V call is TRBV9, the J call TRBJ1-2; unclear D gene. Germline values: CDR1 SGDLS, CDR2 YYNGEE. V was cut by 0 bases and J by 4 bases, with 16 bases left in between. The length of the CDR3 is 16 residues. The chain's CDR3 is CASSVGGADLGYGYTF. The CDR3 DNA reads TGTGCCAGCAGCGTAGGAGGCGCCGACCTAGGCTATGGCTACACCTTC.

V usage is TRBV27 and J usage is TRBJ1-4; tentatively, D is TRBD1 (5 bases). The CDR3 is 15 amino acids. CDR1 is MNHEY, CDR2 SMNVEV, per germline (reference sequence). V dropped 6 bases and J dropped 4 bases, with 15 bases sitting between them. The CDR3 is CASRGGTVNNEKLFF. CDR3 nucleotide sequence: TGTGCCAGCAGGGGGGGGACGGTTAATAATGAAAAACTGTTTTTT.

The chain carries TRBV2 and TRBJ2-5, with a weak D call TRBD2 (6 bases). Looked up from germline, CDR1 is SNHLY and CDR2 is FYNNEI. Trimming removed 4 bases at V and 7 bases at J, with 13 bases between. There are 13 residues in the CDR3. The CDR3 sequence: CASSVGPGGTQYF. CDR3 nucleotides: TGTGCCAGCAGTGTTGGACCCGGGGGGACCCAGTACTTC.

This chain joins TRBV11-2 and TRBJ2-2, with TRBD2 identical over 8 bases. CDR3 length: 16 amino acids. Trimming removed 1 base from V and 6 bases from J; junction bases left unmatched: 7. Germline CDR1 SGHAT, CDR2 FQNNGV. The CDR3 sequence: CASSLVAGMVSGELFF. The CDR3 DNA reads TGTGCCAGCAGCTTAGTAGCGGGGATGGTCTCCGGGGAGCTGTTTTTT. The full variable domain, completed using reference TRBV11-2 and TRBJ2-2, is EAGVAQSPRYKIIEKRQSVAFWCNPISGHATLYWYQQILGQGPKLLIQFQNNGVVDDSQLPKDRFSAERLKGVDSTLKIQPAKLEDSAVYLCASSLVAGMVSGELFFGEGSRLTVL.

The chain uses TRBV15 and TRBJ1-2; tentatively, D is TRBD1 (5 bases). The V end lost 3 bases, the J end lost 5 bases, and 13 bases lay between the germline ends. Germline values: CDR1 LNHNV, CDR2 YYDKDF (reference sequence). The CDR3 extends over 14 amino acids. The CDR3 DNA follows: TGTGCCACCAGCAGCGGGACGGTGATTTATGGCTACACCTTC. This translates into CATSSGTVIYGYTF.

The chain uses TRBV6-5 and TRBJ1-1, with D perhaps matching TRBD1 (6 bases). V was cut by 6 bases and J by 6 bases, with 14 bases left in between. The CDR3 loop spans 13 amino acids. Germline lookup yields CDR1 MNHEY and CDR2 SVGAGI. CDR3: CASRRSGGPEAFF. The CDR3 bases are TGTGCCAGCAGACGTTCCGGGGGGCCTGAAGCTTTCTTT.